This TCR beta chain was retrieved from a study of T cell responses to AZD1222 COVID-19 vaccine. This CDR3 has 17 residues. The ends were cut back, 3 bases at V and 6 bases at J, with 20 bases in the middle. From germline, CDR1 is LNHDA and CDR2 SQIVND (reference sequence). Notes on the study in general: Across spike, vaccine-associated CD4 TCRs were found, dominant at 160-218 and 743-854. Nearly half of spike-specific TCRs reportedly go after variant regions that carry no mutations. When two AZD1222 doses had been given, Spike-specific TCR breadth and depth rose.

On this clone: The antigen remains unidentified.

The protocol was immunoSEQ multiplex PCR, while the TCRdb copy is restricted to in-frame clones and leaves out a portion. The data contain about 96,000 clones, around 89% of them singletons. The sequence was obtained from an adult in good health. The chain joins TRBV19 to TRBJ1-4, with D perhaps matching TRBD1 (6 bases). Sample: peripheral blood, taken on day 0 of AZD1222 vaccination. CDR3 bases: TGTGCCAGTAGTATCCCCCCCTACAGGGCTGGGGATGAAAAACTGTTTTTT. Protein sequence: CASSIPPYRAGDEKLFF. The complete variable domain, with remaining parts taken from reference TRBV19 and TRBJ1-4, reads DGGITQSPKYLFRKEGQNVTLSCEQNLNHDAMYWYRQDPGQGLRLIYYSQIVNDFQKGDIAEGYSVSREKKESFPLTVTSAQKNPTAFYLCASSIPPYRAGDEKLFFGSGTQLSVL.